Listed here are 5 T cell receptor beta chains from one sample, sequenced in a study of T-cell memory formation after mild COVID-19. Via MiXCR, TCRdb re-called the 5' RACE reads, giving one row per CDR3 protein. The repertoire has more than 300,000 distinct CDR3 sequences, about an eighth of them found once; the top ten carry about a fifth. The sample comprised PBMCs or a T cell subset sorted from them (not recorded which). The receptor source for this set is a man between 18 and 29 years old who had mild COVID-19 (a few samples of this study predate the infection). Cell type and time point are not known.

In this sample, this clonotype turned up many times. The rearrangement links TRBV11-2 to TRBJ2-3; 11 bases align to TRBD2. CDR1 and CDR2 (germline): SGHAT, FQNNGV. The CDR3 is 17 residues long. The trim removed 5 bases at V and 1 base at J, leaving 8 bases unmatched. This CDR3 is CASSPGGLAVGTDTQYF. As DNA, the CDR3 is TGTGCCAGCAGCCCGGGGGGACTAGCGGTCGGCACAGATACGCAGTATTTT.

This clonotype was recorded a few times. The chain carries TRBV4-1 and TRBJ1-2; D is unresolved. Trimming removed 0 bases from V and 4 bases from J, with 15 bases in between. The germline V gene has CDR1 MGHRA and CDR2 YSYEKL. The CDR3 is made up of 16 amino acids. The CDR3 region is CASSQDLSEGGYGYTF. CDR3 DNA sequence: TGCGCCAGCAGCCAAGATCTTAGCGAGGGTGGCTATGGCTACACCTTC.

The rearrangement uses TRBV10-3 and TRBJ2-3; D unresolved. The V gene's germline CDR1 is ENHRY and CDR2 SYGVKD. V was pared by 0 bases and J by 6 bases, with 7 bases between. The CDR3 contains 13 residues. CDR3 nucleotide sequence: TGTGCCATCAGTGAGTCTAAGGATGATACGCAGTATTTT. Translated, it gives CAISESKDDTQYF.

J is TRBJ2-5 and V is TRBV7-6; 9 nucleotides align to TRBD1. With V trimmed by 4 bases and J by 4 bases, 4 bases remained unmatched. Looked up from germline, CDR1 is SGHVS and CDR2 is FNYEAQ. The CDR3 extends over 14 amino acids. This CDR3 is CASSWGTGRETQYF. CDR3 sequence (DNA): TGTGCCAGCAGCTGGGGGACAGGGAGAGAGACCCAGTACTTC.

The chain employs TRBV5-1 and TRBJ2-7; 10 nucleotides agree with TRBD1. Germline V gene lookup returns CDR1 SGHRS and CDR2 YFSETQ. The CDR3 totals 14 residues. With 2 bases clipped from V and 5 bases from J, the junction kept 4 bases outside the gene matches. As DNA, the CDR3 is TGCGCCAGCAGCTTAGGGACAGGGGACGACGAGCAGTACTTC. This sequence encodes CASSLGTGDDEQYF.